This entry features one T cell receptor (beta chain) sequence. In the authors' methods: Researchers report that nucleated cell counts were estimated from reference gene primer amplification. The repertoire was sequenced with immunoSEQ multiplex PCR; TCRdb's copy has only in-frame clones and lacks some. That table is the source of V, J and clone size, and D and trimming were worked out from the DNA. The sample holds 200,000 to 250,000 clones, roughly 84% seen once. Trimming took 6 bases from V and 7 from J, leaving 11 bases between them. The germline gives CDR1 LNHDA, CDR2 SQIVND (reference sequence). The CDR3 consists of 12 residues. These data belong to a study of blood T cell repertoires in COVID-19. Study-wide background: The United States, Italy and Spain provided the acute and convalescent COVID-19 samples.

Recruitment covered about two dozen US areas and drew participants whose ages spanned about 18 to 89 years. Participant reports of clinical history set cohort assignment. The sample comprised PBMCs or T cells enriched from blood (not recorded which). The clonotype was recovered from a woman aged 40 to 50 who had recovered from COVID-19. The V call is TRBV19, the J call TRBJ2-3; D unresolved. CDR3 DNA sequence: TGTGCCAGTAGGGGCTCATCTAATACGCAGTATTTT. Translation: CASRGSSNTQYF.